Below are 4 T cell receptor beta chains sequenced from a single sample in a study of response to subunit inactivated influenza vaccine. TCRdb used MiXCR to reprocess the RT-PCR reads, holding one entry per CDR3 protein. The table records about 500,000 distinct CDR3 sequences, approximately 16% of them present only once. This material consisted of CD4+ T cells sorted from PBMCs, taken around 25 months after vaccination. These receptors were collected from a man aged 45 to 75 who received an inactivated influenza vaccine.

In this sample, this clonotype turned up many times. This rearrangement joins TRBV6-1 to TRBJ2-3, with D possibly matching TRBD1 (6 bases). The V gene's germline CDR1 is MNHNS and CDR2 SASEGT. V dropped 4 bases and J dropped 6 bases, with 14 bases sitting between them. The CDR3 extends over 14 amino acids. CDR3 residues: CASSAIQGRDTQYF. The CDR3 bases are TGTGCCAGCAGTGCCATACAGGGCCGTGATACGCAGTATTTT.

The chain links TRBV4-3 to TRBJ2-1, with 10 bases aligning to TRBD2. Germline CDR1 is LGHNA and CDR2 is YSLEER. Unmatched junction bases numbered 9, after V lost 0 bases and J lost 7 bases. The CDR3 extends over 17 amino acids. As DNA, the CDR3 is TGCGCCAGCAGCCAAGATTGGCTAGCGGGAGCTCAGAATGAGCAGTTCTTC. Its translation is CASSQDWLAGAQNEQFF.

This clonotype has at least ten counts. The gene calls are TRBV10-3 and TRBJ2-1, with 11 bases that match TRBD2. Germline-derived CDR1 and CDR2 are ENHRY and SYGVKD. The CDR3 has 16 residues. V shed 2 bases, J shed 5 bases, and the junction held 5 bases outside the gene matches. CDR3 sequence reads: CAISETTSGTDNEQFF. CDR3 DNA sequence: TGTGCCATCAGTGAGACGACTAGCGGGACCGACAATGAGCAGTTCTTC.

There are many counts of this clonotype. This chain joins TRBV5-1 and TRBJ2-3; D may be TRBD1 (6 bases). Germline V gene lookup returns CDR1 SGHRS and CDR2 YFSETQ. V shed 2 bases and J shed 3 bases, with 7 bases lying between them. The CDR3 sequence is 13 residues long. The CDR3 here is CASSLTGTDTQYF. DNA for the CDR3: TGCGCCAGCAGCTTAACAGGGACAGATACGCAGTATTTT.